What follows is one T cell receptor (beta chain) and its context. The antigen remains unidentified. The whole isolated RNA underwent reverse transcription, so sequencing captured expressed TCRB transcripts. Regulatory, naive and central memory T cell samples averaged approximately 3.9 million reads. This table comes from immunoSEQ multiplex PCR, and its TCRdb copy is limited to in-frame clones, with some not included. The sample carries hundreds of thousands of clones, over 25% recorded once. These data belong to a study of beta chain features in type 1 diabetes. The CDR3 length is 12 residues. V lost 0 bases, J lost 5 bases, and 6 bases lay in between. Germline V gene lookup returns CDR1 GTSNPN and CDR2 SVGIG (reference sequence). Study conclusions and caveats: VDJ junctions from type 1 diabetes patients carried fewer insertions and larger deletions. Researchers could not determine here whether HLA type influences TCRB rearrangement.

This clonotype was obtained from a man aged 18 to 30 in good health. The sequenced sample consisted of naive CD4+ T cells from blood. This chain links TRBV30 with TRBJ2-3; D not certain. The CDR3 nucleotides are TGTGCCTGGAGTGTAGCCGAAGATACGCAGTATTTT. Residues: CAWSVAEDTQYF.